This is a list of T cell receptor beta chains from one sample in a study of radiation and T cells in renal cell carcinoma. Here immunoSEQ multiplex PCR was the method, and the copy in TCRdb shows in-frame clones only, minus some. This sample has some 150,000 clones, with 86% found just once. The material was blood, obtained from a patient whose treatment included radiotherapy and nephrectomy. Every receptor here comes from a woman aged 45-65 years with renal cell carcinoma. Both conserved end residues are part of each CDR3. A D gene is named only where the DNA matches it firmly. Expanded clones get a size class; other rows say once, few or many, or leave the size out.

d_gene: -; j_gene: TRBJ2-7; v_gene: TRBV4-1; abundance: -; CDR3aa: CASSQDGKEQYF; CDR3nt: TGCGCCAGCAGCCAAGATGGCAAGGAGCAGTACTTC
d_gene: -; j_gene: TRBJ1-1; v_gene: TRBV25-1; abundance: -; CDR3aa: CASKGDTGDMNTEAFF; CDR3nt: TGTGCCAGCAAGGGGGACACAGGCGACATGAACACTGAAGCTTTCTTT
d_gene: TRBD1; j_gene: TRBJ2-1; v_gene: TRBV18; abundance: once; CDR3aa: CASSPVTGGSEQFF; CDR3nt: TGTGCCAGCTCACCAGTAACAGGGGGCAGTGAGCAGTTCTTC
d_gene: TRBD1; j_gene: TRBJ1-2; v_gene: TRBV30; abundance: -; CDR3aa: CAWSRDRGLGVGYGYTF; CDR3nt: TGTGCCTGGAGTAGGGACAGGGGTCTAGGCGTAGGCTATGGCTACACCTTC
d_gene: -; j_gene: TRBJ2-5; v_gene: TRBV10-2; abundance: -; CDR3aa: CASRIEQRAGEYF; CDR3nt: TGCGCCAGCAGGATCGAGCAGCGGGCAGGGGAGTACTTC
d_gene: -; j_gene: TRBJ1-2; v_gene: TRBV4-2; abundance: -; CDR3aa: CASSQDPGDDSGYTF; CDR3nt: TGTGCCAGCAGCCAAGATCCCGGGGATGACTCAGGCTACACCTTC
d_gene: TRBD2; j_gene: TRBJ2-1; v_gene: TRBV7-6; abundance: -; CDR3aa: CASSSTSGGIQYEQFF; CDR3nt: TGTGCCAGCAGCTCGACTAGCGGGGGGATACAATATGAGCAGTTCTTC
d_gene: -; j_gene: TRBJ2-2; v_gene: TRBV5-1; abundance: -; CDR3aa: CASSYGSGQNTGELFF; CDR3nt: TGCGCCAGCAGCTATGGTTCGGGACAGAACACCGGGGAGCTGTTTTTT
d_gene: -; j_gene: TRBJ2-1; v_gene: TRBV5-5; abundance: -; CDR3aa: CASGFSGTRYNEQFF; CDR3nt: TGTGCCAGTGGGTTTTCCGGGACGAGGTACAATGAGCAGTTCTTC
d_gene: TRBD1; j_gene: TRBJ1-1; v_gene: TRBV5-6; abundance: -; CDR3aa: CASSWGTGNTEAFF; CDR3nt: TGTGCCAGCAGCTGGGGGACAGGGAACACTGAAGCTTTCTTT
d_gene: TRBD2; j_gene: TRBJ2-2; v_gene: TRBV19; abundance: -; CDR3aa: CASSIWGGTGELFF; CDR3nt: TGTGCCAGTAGTATCTGGGGAGGGACCGGGGAGCTGTTTTTT
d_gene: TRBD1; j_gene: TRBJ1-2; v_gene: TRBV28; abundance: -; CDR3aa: CASRRRDLPGQGPGDTF; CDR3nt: TGTGCCAGCAGACGCCGCGATCTCCCGGGACAGGGTCCGGGCGACACCTTC
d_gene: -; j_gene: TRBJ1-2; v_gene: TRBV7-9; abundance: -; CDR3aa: CASSLEGAGYTF; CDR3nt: TGTGCCAGCAGCTTAGAGGGCGCTGGCTACACCTTC
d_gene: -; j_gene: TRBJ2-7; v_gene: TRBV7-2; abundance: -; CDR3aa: CASSLARPDEQYF; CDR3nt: TGTGCCAGCAGCTTAGCTCGGCCAGACGAGCAGTACTTC
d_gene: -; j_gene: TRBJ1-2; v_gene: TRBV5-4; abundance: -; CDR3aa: CASSSLGLGGYTF; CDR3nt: TGTGCCAGCAGCTCCTTAGGCCTGGGGGGCTACACCTTC
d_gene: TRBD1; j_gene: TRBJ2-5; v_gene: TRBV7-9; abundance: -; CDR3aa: CASSSTGQGYQETQYF; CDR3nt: TGTGCCAGCAGCTCCACGGGACAGGGGTACCAAGAGACCCAGTACTTC
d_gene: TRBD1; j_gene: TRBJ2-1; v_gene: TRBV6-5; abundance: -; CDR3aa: CASRRDRSLFF; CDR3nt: TGTGCCAGCAGGAGGGACAGGTCCCTGTTCTTC
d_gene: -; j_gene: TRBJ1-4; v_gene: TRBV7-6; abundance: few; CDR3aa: CASSPTGLVAEKLFF; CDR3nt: TGTGCCAGCAGCCCGACCGGGCTTGTAGCTGAAAAACTGTTTTTT
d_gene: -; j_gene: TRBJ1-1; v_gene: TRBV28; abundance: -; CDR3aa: CAITRGPDTEAFF; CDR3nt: TGTGCCATCACCCGGGGGCCGGACACTGAAGCTTTCTTT
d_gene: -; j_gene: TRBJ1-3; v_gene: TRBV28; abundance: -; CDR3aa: CASNPQSSGNTIYF; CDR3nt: TGTGCCAGCAATCCACAGAGCTCTGGAAACACCATATATTTT
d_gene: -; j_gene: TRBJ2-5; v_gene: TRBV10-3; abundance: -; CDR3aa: CAISESGQGKETQYF; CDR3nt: TGTGCCATCAGTGAGTCGGGGCAGGGTAAGGAGACCCAGTACTTC
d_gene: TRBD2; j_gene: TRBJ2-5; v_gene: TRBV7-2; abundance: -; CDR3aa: CASSSAGTSGRRETQYF; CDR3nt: TGTGCCAGCAGCTCGGCCGGGACTAGCGGGAGGCGGGAGACCCAGTACTTC
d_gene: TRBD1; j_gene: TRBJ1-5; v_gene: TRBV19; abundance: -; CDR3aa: CASTPGQEYQPQHF; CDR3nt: TGTGCCAGTACCCCGGGACAGGAATATCAGCCCCAGCATTTT
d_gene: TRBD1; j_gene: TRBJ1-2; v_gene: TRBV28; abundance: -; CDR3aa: CASSFGQGGDYGYTF; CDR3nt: TGTGCCAGCAGTTTCGGACAGGGAGGGGACTATGGCTACACCTTC
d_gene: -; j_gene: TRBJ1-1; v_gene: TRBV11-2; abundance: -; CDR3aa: CASRGGTEAFF; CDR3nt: TGTGCCAGCAGGGGGGGCACTGAAGCTTTCTTT
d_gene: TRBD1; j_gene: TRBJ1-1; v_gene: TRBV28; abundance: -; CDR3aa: CASLSGGKAFF; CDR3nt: TGTGCCAGCCTCTCAGGGGGAAAAGCTTTCTTT
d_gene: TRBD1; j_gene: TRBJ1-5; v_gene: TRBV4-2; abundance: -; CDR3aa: CASSQDWTGSGSNQPQHF; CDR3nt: TGTGCCAGCAGCCAAGATTGGACAGGGTCAGGGAGCAATCAGCCCCAGCATTTT
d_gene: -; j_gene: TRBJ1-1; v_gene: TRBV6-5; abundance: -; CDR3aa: CASSPDTKNTEAFF; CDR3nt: TGTGCCAGCAGCCCAGATACAAAGAACACTGAAGCTTTCTTT
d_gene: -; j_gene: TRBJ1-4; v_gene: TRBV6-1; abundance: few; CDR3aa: CASNPGGEYEKLFF; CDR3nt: TGTGCCAGCAACCCCGGTGGGGAGTATGAAAAACTGTTTTTT
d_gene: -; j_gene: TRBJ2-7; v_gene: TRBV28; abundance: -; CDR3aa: CASSPPGQGKAEQYF; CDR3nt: TGTGCCAGCAGTCCGCCGGGCCAGGGGAAAGCCGAGCAGTACTTC
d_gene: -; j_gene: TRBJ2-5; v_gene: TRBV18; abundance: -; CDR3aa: CASSRQGGETQYF; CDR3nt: TGTGCCAGCTCACGGCAGGGGGGAGAGACCCAGTACTTC
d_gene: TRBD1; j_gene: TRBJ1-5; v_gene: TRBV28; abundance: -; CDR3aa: CASTDRGALGTQHF; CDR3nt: TGTGCCAGCACCGACAGGGGAGCGTTGGGGACCCAGCATTTT
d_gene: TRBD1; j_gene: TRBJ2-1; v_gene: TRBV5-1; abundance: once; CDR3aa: CASSPGTGSHNEQFF; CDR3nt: TGCGCCAGCAGCCCCGGGACAGGGAGTCACAATGAGCAGTTCTTC
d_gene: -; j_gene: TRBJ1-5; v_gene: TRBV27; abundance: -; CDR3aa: CASSAGRGWNQPQHF; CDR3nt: TGTGCCAGCAGTGCCGGCCGGGGGTGGAATCAGCCCCAGCATTTT
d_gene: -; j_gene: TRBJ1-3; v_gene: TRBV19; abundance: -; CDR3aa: CASRTTDRNTIYF; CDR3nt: TGTGCCAGTAGGACGACAGACCGAAACACCATATATTTT
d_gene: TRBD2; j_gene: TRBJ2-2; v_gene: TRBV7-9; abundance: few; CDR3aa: CASSPLAGRGELFF; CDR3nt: TGTGCCAGCAGCCCACTAGCGGGGCGTGGGGAGCTGTTTTTT
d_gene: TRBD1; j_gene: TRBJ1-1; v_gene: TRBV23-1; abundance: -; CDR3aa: CASSPPPGQGYTEAFF; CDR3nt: TGCGCCAGCAGCCCGCCTCCGGGACAGGGTTATACTGAAGCTTTCTTT
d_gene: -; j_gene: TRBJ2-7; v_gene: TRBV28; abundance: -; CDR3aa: CASTTGLTYEQYF; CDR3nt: TGTGCCAGCACCACGGGACTGACATACGAGCAGTACTTC
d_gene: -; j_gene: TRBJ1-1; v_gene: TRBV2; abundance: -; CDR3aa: CASSAGNTEAFF; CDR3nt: TGTGCCAGCAGTGCGGGGAACACTGAAGCTTTCTTT
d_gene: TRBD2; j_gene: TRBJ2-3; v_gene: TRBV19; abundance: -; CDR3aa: CASSIWEGTDTQYF; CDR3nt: TGTGCCAGTAGTATCTGGGAGGGTACAGATACGCAGTATTTT
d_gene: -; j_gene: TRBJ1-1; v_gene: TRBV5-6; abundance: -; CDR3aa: CASSSGPNGDTEAFF; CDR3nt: TGTGCCAGCAGCTCCGGACCTAACGGGGACACTGAAGCTTTCTTT
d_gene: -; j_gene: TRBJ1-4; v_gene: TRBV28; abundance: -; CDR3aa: CATYQGGEKLFF; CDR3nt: TGTGCCACGTATCAAGGGGGTGAAAAACTGTTTTTT
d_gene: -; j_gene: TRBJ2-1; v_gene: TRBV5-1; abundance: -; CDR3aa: CASSLEPRASYNEQFF; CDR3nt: TGCGCCAGCAGCTTGGAGCCCAGGGCCTCCTACAATGAGCAGTTCTTC
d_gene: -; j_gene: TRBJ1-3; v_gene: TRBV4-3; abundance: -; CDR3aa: CASSQLAAGAGSGNTIYF; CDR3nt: TGCGCCAGCAGCCAGCTGGCCGCGGGGGCCGGCTCTGGAAACACCATATATTTT
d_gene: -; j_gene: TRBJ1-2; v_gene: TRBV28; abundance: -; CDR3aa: CASSFPRTANYGYTF; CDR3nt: TGTGCCAGCAGTTTTCCCCGGACAGCTAACTATGGCTACACCTTC
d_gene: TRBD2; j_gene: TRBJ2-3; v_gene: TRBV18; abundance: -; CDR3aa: CASSPGLVFTDTQYF; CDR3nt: TGTGCCAGCTCACCGGGACTAGTCTTCACAGATACGCAGTATTTT
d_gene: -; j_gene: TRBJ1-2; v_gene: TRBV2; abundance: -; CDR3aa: CASSEATDYGYTF; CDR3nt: TGTGCCAGCAGTGAAGCAACGGACTATGGCTACACCTTC
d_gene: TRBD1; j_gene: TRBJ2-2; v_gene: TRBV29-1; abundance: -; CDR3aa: CSAGQGGIAGELFF; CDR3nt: TGCAGCGCCGGACAGGGCGGAATTGCCGGGGAGCTGTTTTTT
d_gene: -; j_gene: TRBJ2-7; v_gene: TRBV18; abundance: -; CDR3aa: CASSPREGTEALQYF; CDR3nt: TGTGCCAGCTCACCACGGGAAGGGACGGAGGCACTCCAGTACTTC